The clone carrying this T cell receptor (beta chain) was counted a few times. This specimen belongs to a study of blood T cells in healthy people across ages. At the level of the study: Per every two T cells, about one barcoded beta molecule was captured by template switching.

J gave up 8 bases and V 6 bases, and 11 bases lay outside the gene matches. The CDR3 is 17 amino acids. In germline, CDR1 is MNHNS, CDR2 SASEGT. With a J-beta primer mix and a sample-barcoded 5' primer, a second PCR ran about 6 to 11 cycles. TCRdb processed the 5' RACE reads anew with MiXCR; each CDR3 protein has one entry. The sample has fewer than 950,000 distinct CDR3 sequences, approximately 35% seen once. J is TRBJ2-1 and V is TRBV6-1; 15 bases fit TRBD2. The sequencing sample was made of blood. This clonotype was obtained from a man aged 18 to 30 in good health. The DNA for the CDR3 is TGTGCCAGCAGCCCGGGACTAGCGGGAGGCTGGGTAGATGAGCAGTTCTTC. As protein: CASSPGLAGGWVDEQFF.